The present entry profiles one T cell receptor beta chain with its context. Its matching antigen is unknown. The CDR3 contains 15 residues. Germline-derived CDR1 and CDR2 are GTSNPN and SVGIG (reference sequence). V lost 2 bases, J lost 0 bases, and 10 bases lay in between. Isolated RNA was reverse transcribed into cDNA used as the sequencing template. TCRdb keeps only in-frame clones here, not all; method: immunoSEQ multiplex PCR. The repertoire includes roughly 200,000 clones, about 55% of them detected once, and 10% to 12% sits in the top ten. Treatment described: oral pan-JAK inhibitor, 5-10 mg twice daily. PBMCs served as the source from which CD4+ and CD8+ T cells were sorted. The sample is drawn from a study of CD8+ T cells in alopecia areata. Study results and limitations: Tofacitinib significantly decreased scalp clonality and expanded CD8+ clones among top 100. Scalp specimens additionally yield sequences from normal skin's resident alphabeta T cells.

The chain employs TRBV30 and TRBJ2-2; D may be TRBD1 (5 bases). Sequencing was performed on CD8+ T cells sorted from blood, taken at week 24, from a patient treated with tofacitinib. This TCR was recovered from a human donor with alopecia areata. The CDR3 coding sequence is TGTGCCTGGAGTCCAGGGATAACGAACACCGGGGAGCTGTTTTTT. Amino acids: CAWSPGITNTGELFF. The entire variable domain, with the rest obtained from reference TRBV30 and TRBJ2-2, is as follows: SQTIHQWPATLVQPVGSPLSLECTVEGTSNPNLYWYRQAAGRGLQLLFYSVGIGQISSEVPQNLSASRPQDRQFILSSKKLLLSDSGFYLCAWSPGITNTGELFFGEGSRLTVL.